The clone carrying this T cell receptor (beta chain) was seen ten or more times. The sample is drawn from a study of breast tumors, draining lymph nodes, adjacent tissues. TCRdb ran MiXCR on the multiplex PCR reads and lists one entry per CDR3 protein. This repertoire shows around 230,000 distinct CDR3 sequences, about 34% found once; its top ten account for 3% to 4.5%. This CDR3 is 14 amino acids long. Germline CDR1 is LNHDA and CDR2 is SQIVND (reference sequence). The V and J ends lost 6 bases and 6 bases respectively, with 18 bases between them. Breast cancer patients provided tissue from their axillary draining lymph nodes.

The sequence came from a female donor with breast cancer. Some clones in this sample may be carry-over from other donors' samples. The chain employs TRBV19 and TRBJ2-7; D is perhaps TRBD2 (6 bases). The specimen sequenced was axillary lymph node tissue. The CDR3 DNA sequence: TGTGCCAGTAGCCTTGGGACTTCCCAGGCCGAGCAGTACTTC. Its translation is CASSLGTSQAEQYF.